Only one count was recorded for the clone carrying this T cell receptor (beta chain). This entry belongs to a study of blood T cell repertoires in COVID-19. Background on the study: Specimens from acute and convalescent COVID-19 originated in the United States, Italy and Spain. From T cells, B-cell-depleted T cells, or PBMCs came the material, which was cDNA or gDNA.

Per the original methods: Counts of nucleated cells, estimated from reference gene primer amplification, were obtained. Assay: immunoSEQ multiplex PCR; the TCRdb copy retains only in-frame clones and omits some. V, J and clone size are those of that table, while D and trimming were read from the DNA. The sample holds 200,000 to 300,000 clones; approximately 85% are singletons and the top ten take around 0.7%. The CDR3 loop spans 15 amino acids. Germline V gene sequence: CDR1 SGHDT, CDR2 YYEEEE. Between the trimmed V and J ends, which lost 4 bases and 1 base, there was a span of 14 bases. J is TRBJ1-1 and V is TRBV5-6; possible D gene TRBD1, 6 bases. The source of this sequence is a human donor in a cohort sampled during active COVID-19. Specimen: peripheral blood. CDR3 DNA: TGTGCCAGCAGCGTCCCGGGACACCCGAACACTGAAGCTTTCTTT. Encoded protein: CASSVPGHPNTEAFF. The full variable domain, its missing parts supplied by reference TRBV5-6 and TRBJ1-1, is DAGVTQSPTHLIKTRGQQVTLRCSPKSGHDTVSWYQQALGQGPQFIFQYYEEEERQRGNFPDRFSGHQFPNYSSELNVNALLLGDSALYLCASSVPGHPNTEAFFGQGTRLTVV.